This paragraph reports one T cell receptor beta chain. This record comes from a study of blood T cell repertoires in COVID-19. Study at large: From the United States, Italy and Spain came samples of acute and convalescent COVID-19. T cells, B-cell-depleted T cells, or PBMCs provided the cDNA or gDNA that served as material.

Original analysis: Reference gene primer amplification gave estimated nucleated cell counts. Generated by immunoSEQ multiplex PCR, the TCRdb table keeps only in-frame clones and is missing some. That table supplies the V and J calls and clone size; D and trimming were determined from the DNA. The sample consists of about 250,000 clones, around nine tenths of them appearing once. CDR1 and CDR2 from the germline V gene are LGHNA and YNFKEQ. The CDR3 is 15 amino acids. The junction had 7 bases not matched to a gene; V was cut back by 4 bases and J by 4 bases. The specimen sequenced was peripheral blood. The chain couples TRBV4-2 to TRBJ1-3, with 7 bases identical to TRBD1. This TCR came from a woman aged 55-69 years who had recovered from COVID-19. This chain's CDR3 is CASSPRQGDGNTIYF. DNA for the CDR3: TGTGCCAGCAGCCCGAGACAGGGTGACGGAAACACCATATATTTT.